What follows is one TCR beta chain and its context. This CDR3 contains 16 residues. Trimming removed 0 bases at V and 7 bases at J, with 13 bases between. The germline CDR1 and CDR2 sequences are SGHAT and FQNNGV. The data stem from a study of tumor-infiltrating lymphocytes in localized non-small cell lung cancer. Sequencing was performed with immunoSEQ multiplex PCR; in TCRdb, only in-frame clones are kept and a portion is missing. The table records about 29,000 clones, over 75% of them present only once. This TCR derives from a human donor with non-small cell lung cancer. This chain joins TRBV11-2 and TRBJ1-6; D may be TRBD1 (5 bases). The sample consisted of lung tumor tissue. Here the CDR3 reads CASSLDWQGGNSPLHF. DNA for the CDR3: TGTGCCAGCAGCTTAGATTGGCAGGGAGGCAATTCACCCCTCCACTTT.